The 17 T cell receptor beta chains below were found in one sample sequenced in a study of low-dose radiotherapy and immunotherapy resistance in tumors. Time point here: after trial treatment. Stated treatment: LDRT plus nivolumab, ipilimumab, low-dose cyclophosphamide and aspirin (RACIN trial). TRAV- and TRBV-specific primers were used for first-strand cDNA, which covered alpha and beta chains. The TCRs were subjected to amplification over about 20 PCR cycles employing a constant-region primer in conjunction with a V-primer adapter. Each CDR3 protein is one row after TCRdb ran MiXCR on the reads. Altogether more than 50,000 distinct CDR3 sequences are present, about a quarter being singletons, with the ten largest covering about 7%. The source was PBMCs, collected after low-dose radiotherapy plus immunotherapy. Source of these receptors: a male donor with prostate cancer.

This clonotype was counted many times. The chain combines TRBV18 with TRBJ1-1; D not resolved. The germline gives CDR1 KGHSH, CDR2 LQKENI. CDR3 length: 17 amino acids. Trimming removed 4 bases at V and 4 bases at J, with 22 bases between. CDR3 sequence (DNA): TGTGCCAGCTCACGAGTGCCAGCGGGGAGCGAGGGCACTGAAGCTTTCTTT. Translation gives CASSRVPAGSEGTEAFF.

This clonotype has at least ten counts. V is TRBV2 and J is TRBJ1-5, with D perhaps TRBD1 (5 bases). The germline CDR1 and CDR2 sequences are SNHLY and FYNNEI. Trimming stripped 1 base from V and 6 bases from J, with 13 bases between. This CDR3 comprises 15 residues. The CDR3 sequence: CASSEGQGSVQPQHF. The CDR3 bases are TGTGCCAGCAGTGAAGGTCAGGGAAGTGTTCAGCCCCAGCATTTT.

The chain is built from TRBV7-2 and TRBJ1-4, with TRBD1 matching 11 bases. CDR1 SGHTA and CDR2 FQGNSA come from the germline V gene. The CDR3 is 16 amino acids. Germline trimming cut 4 bases from V and 4 bases from J; bases unmatched to any gene: 5. The CDR3 nucleotides read TGTGCCAGCAGCTACGGCGGGACAGGGGGTAATGAAAAACTGTTTTTT. This sequence encodes CASSYGGTGGNEKLFF.

This clonotype was counted ten times or more. The V call is TRBV18, the J call TRBJ1-2, with D unresolved. Trimming removed 3 bases from V and 8 bases from J, with 13 bases in between. The CDR3 is made up of 13 amino acids. Germline CDR1 and CDR2: KGHSH and LQKENI. CDR3 nucleotides: TGTGCCAGCTCACCCGGAGGACCCCACGGCTACACCTTC. Encoded protein: CASSPGGPHGYTF.

This clonotype has a count of ten or more. J is TRBJ1-5 and V is TRBV20-1; a weak D match, TRBD1 (6 bases). CDR3 size: 14 residues. V shed 5 bases and J shed 2 bases, with 13 bases lying between them. Germline CDR1 and CDR2: DFQATT and SNEGSKA (reference sequence). The CDR3 loop reads CSAHTGIGNQPQHF. For the CDR3, the DNA is TGCAGTGCTCATACAGGGATCGGCAATCAGCCCCAGCATTTT.

This clonotype was seen many times. This chain joins TRBV19 and TRBJ1-1, with 8 nucleotides matching TRBD1. Germline CDR1 LNHDA, CDR2 SQIVND (reference sequence). The CDR3 totals 15 residues. J gave up 0 bases and V 6 bases, and 6 bases lay outside the gene matches. The CDR3 sequence is CASRKTGVMNTEAFF. The CDR3 coding sequence is TGTGCCAGTAGGAAGACAGGGGTGATGAACACTGAAGCTTTCTTT.

Many counts were recorded for this clonotype. The CDR3 DNA follows: TGTGCCAGCAGTACTCGCCTCACTAGCGGGAGAATCACCGGGGAGCTGTTTTTT. It translates to CASSTRLTSGRITGELFF. The chain links TRBV28 to TRBJ2-2; TRBD2 matches at 11 bases. Germline-derived CDR1 and CDR2 are MDHEN and SYDVKM. The CDR3 loop spans 18 amino acids. Unmatched junction bases numbered 12, after V lost 5 bases and J lost 4 bases.

At least ten counts were recorded for this clonotype. This rearrangement joins TRBV9 to TRBJ2-5; possible D gene TRBD2, 7 bases. The germline gives CDR1 SGDLS, CDR2 YYNGEE. This CDR3 has 14 amino acids. Trimming took 0 bases from V and 4 from J, leaving 10 bases between them. This chain's CDR3 is CASSVGGGGETQYF. The CDR3 region has the DNA TGTGCCAGCAGCGTAGGGGGGGGCGGAGAGACCCAGTACTTC.

The chain is built from TRBV28 and TRBJ2-3; TRBD1 matches at 7 bases. Germline loops: CDR1 MDHEN, CDR2 SYDVKM. The CDR3 has 14 amino acids. V shed 10 bases and J 4 bases; nucleotides not matched to a gene: 11. The CDR3 is CATQNRGFADTQYF. CDR3 DNA sequence: TGTGCCACCCAAAACAGGGGATTTGCAGATACGCAGTATTTT.

This clonotype was recorded at least ten times. The rearrangement uses TRBV28 and TRBJ2-5, with D perhaps matching TRBD2 (6 bases). Germline V lookup: CDR1 MDHEN, CDR2 SYDVKM. This CDR3 has 15 residues. V lost 3 bases to trimming and J lost 4 bases, with 15 bases between them. The CDR3 sequence is CASSLGDLSSETQYF. The DNA of the CDR3 is TGTGCCAGCAGTTTGGGGGACTTGTCGTCAGAGACCCAGTACTTC.

The chain is built from TRBV28 and TRBJ2-5; D perhaps matches TRBD2 (5 bases). CDR1 and CDR2 from the germline V gene are MDHEN and SYDVKM. The CDR3 extends over 13 amino acids. V was shortened by 6 bases and J by 2 bases, with 10 bases between the two germline ends. The CDR3 coding sequence is TGTGCCAGCAGACCTCGGGGACAAGAGACCCAGTACTTC. Its translation is CASRPRGQETQYF. Complete variable domain (other parts from reference TRBV28 and TRBJ2-5): DVKVTQSSRYLVKRTGEKVFLECVQDMDHENMFWYRQDPGLGLRLIYFSYDVKMKEKGDIPEGYSVSREKKERFSLILESASTNQTSMYLCASRPRGQETQYFGPGTRLLVL.

In this sample, this clonotype turned up a few times. The V gene is TRBV4-3, the J gene TRBJ2-7, with D perhaps TRBD2 (5 bases). The germline V gene encodes CDR1 LGHNA and CDR2 YSLEER. This CDR3 region has 16 residues. V was clipped by 0 bases and J by 5 bases, with 17 bases between them. The CDR3 bases are TGCGCCAGCAGCCAAGACCGCTATTCAAGCGGACACGAGCAGTACTTC. This translates into CASSQDRYSSGHEQYF.

In its sample, this clonotype was seen many times. This sequence joins TRBV6-1 and TRBJ1-5; tentatively, D is TRBD1 (5 bases). Germline assignment: CDR1 MNHNS and CDR2 SASEGT. The CDR3 runs 13 residues. The germline V and J ends were trimmed by 4 bases and 2 bases, with 6 bases remaining between them. CDR3 coding DNA: TGTGCCAGCAGTGCCAGGGGCAATCAGCCCCAGCATTTT. The encoded protein is CASSARGNQPQHF.

For this clonotype: A far bigger clonotype differs at one base, so this is likely a read error. The chain recombines TRBV6-6 with TRBJ1-6; D perhaps matches TRBD1 (5 bases). This CDR3 spans 14 amino acids. Trimming removed 0 bases from V and 7 bases from J, with 7 bases in between. The germline V gene encodes CDR1 MNHNY and CDR2 SVGAGI (reference sequence). The CDR3 loop reads CASSYSGGNSPLHF. The CDR3, as DNA: TGTGCCAGCAGTTACTCGGGGGGGAATTCACCCCTCCACTTT.

Regarding this clonotype: This sequence is one base from a far larger clone and is likely a read error. V usage is TRBV20-1 and J usage is TRBJ2-1, with 8 positions matching TRBD2. Germline CDR1 and CDR2: DFQATT and SNEGSKA (reference sequence). The CDR3 length is 14 residues. Unmatched junction bases numbered 11, after V lost 0 bases and J lost 13 bases. CDR3 nucleotides: TGCAGTGCTAGAGATCTTGCGGGGGGAGAGACCCAGTTCTTC. This translates into CSARDLAGGETQFF.

The sample holds many counts of this clonotype. The chain links TRBV5-1 to TRBJ2-4; TRBD2 matches 10 bases. The CDR3 has 15 residues. V lost 3 bases to trimming and J lost 8 bases; unmatched junction nucleotides: 8. Germline loops: CDR1 SGHRS, CDR2 YFSETQ. The CDR3 reads CASSWSGRAIDIQYF. CDR3 nucleotides: TGCGCCAGCAGCTGGAGCGGGAGGGCCATAGACATTCAGTACTTC.

The rearrangement links TRBV6-5 to TRBJ2-7, with 9 bases that match TRBD1. J was trimmed by 3 bases and V by 0 bases; bases with no gene match: 3. Germline V gene data show CDR1 as MNHEY and CDR2 as SVGAGI. This CDR3 comprises 15 residues. CDR3 sequence (DNA): TGTGCCAGCAGTTACTCGAAGACAGGGGGCTACGAGCAGTACTTC. This codes for CASSYSKTGGYEQYF.